This T cell receptor beta chain appears in the sequencing data of a study of radiotherapy plus CTLA-4 blockade in lung cancer. The overall study: Of all patients, more than 15% responded objectively and about 30% showed disease control. Study-wide findings and caveats: In blood, early T cell clone dynamics reportedly predicted response best, together with interferon-beta. Subsequent to radiotherapy plus ipilimumab, tumor-derived TCR clones underwent expansion in blood.

With ipilimumab providing CTLA-4 blockade, focal radiation was administered to patients who had chemo-refractory metastatic non-small-cell lung cancer. For this clone: What it binds is unknown.

Assay used: immunoSEQ multiplex PCR; TCRdb lists only in-frame clones, some missing. The sample includes around 80,000 clones, over 65% of them seen just once. This receptor was obtained from a human donor with non-small cell lung cancer whose response to radiotherapy plus ipilimumab could not be evaluated. This specimen consisted of peripheral blood, obtained from a patient treated with radiotherapy plus ipilimumab.

CDR3: CASSLAGDEKLFF. CDR3 sequence (DNA): TGTGCCAGCAGCTTGGCCGGGGATGAAAAACTGTTTTTT. The chain joins TRBV5-6 to TRBJ1-4; D is unclear. V was clipped by 0 bases and J by 6 bases, with 6 bases between them. The CDR3 is made up of 13 amino acids. CDR1 is SGHDT, CDR2 YYEEEE, per germline.